The rows below give T cell receptor beta chains drawn from one sample of a study of OX40 agonist ivuxolimab in advanced cancers. Sequencing was performed with immunoSEQ multiplex PCR; in TCRdb, only in-frame clones are kept and a portion is missing. The table has 77,000 or so clones, 94% seen once. Sequencing used CD4+ or CD8+ T cells sorted from blood, obtained in a trial of the OX40 agonist ivuxolimab. All receptors derive from an adult with an advanced solid tumor such as melanoma, head and neck, liver or kidney cancer. The CDR3 runs from the conserved cysteine through the conserved F or W. D genes are given only for firm matches. Clone size is not always given. Where it is, it says once, few, many or a class for expanded clones.

TRBV9	-	-	TRBJ2-5	CASSVDPRGGETQYF	TGTGCCAGCAGCGTAGATCCCCGCGGCGGGGAGACCCAGTACTTC
TRBV29-1	-	-	TRBJ2-2	CSVSPADTGELFF	TGCAGCGTGAGCCCCGCGGACACCGGGGAGCTGTTTTTT
TRBV27	-	once	TRBJ2-7	CASSSSTNYEQYF	TGTGCCAGCAGCTCCTCCACTAACTACGAGCAGTACTTC
TRBV7-7	-	few	TRBJ2-2	CASSLAEGAGELFF	TGTGCTAGCAGCTTAGCTGAGGGGGCCGGGGAGCTGTTTTTT
TRBV28	-	-	TRBJ2-2	CASSLLSGAPTGELFF	TGTGCCAGCAGTCTCCTTTCGGGAGCCCCCACCGGGGAGCTGTTTTTT
TRBV19	-	-	TRBJ2-7	CASSIQGRRRGEQYF	TGTGCCAGTAGTATTCAGGGGCGCCGTCGAGGAGAGCAGTACTTC
TRBV28	TRBD2	-	TRBJ2-5	CASSLGSGRLQETQYF	TGTGCCAGCAGTTTAGGGAGCGGGAGGTTACAAGAGACCCAGTACTTC
TRBV27	TRBD2	-	TRBJ2-7	CASSLKLAGAEQYF	TGTGCCAGCAGTTTAAAACTAGCGGGAGCGGAGCAGTACTTC
TRBV10-2	TRBD2	-	TRBJ2-1	CASSSTGLVHEQFF	TGCGCCAGCAGTTCTACGGGACTAGTCCATGAGCAGTTCTTC
TRBV6-6	TRBD1	once	TRBJ2-5	CASSYSGQGETQYF	TGTGCCAGCAGTTACTCGGGACAGGGGGAGACCCAGTACTTC
TRBV4-3	TRBD1	-	TRBJ2-1	CASSQDSGQGDNEQFF	TGCGCCAGCAGCCAAGATTCGGGACAGGGGGACAATGAGCAGTTCTTC
TRBV9	TRBD1	-	TRBJ2-3	CASSGGTARHTDTQYF	TGTGCCAGCAGCGGGGGGACAGCCCGTCACACAGATACGCAGTATTTT
TRBV5-1	-	-	TRBJ2-3	CASSLKTDTQYF	TGCGCCAGCAGCTTGAAAACAGATACGCAGTATTTT
TRBV27	-	-	TRBJ2-1	CASSLSTASYNEQFF	TGTGCCAGCAGTTTATCTACGGCCTCCTACAATGAGCAGTTCTTC
TRBV10-1	-	-	TRBJ2-5	CASSESGFGETQYF	TGCGCCAGCAGTGAGTCTGGATTCGGAGAGACCCAGTACTTC
TRBV2	TRBD1	few	TRBJ2-7	CANKDRGVREQYF	TGTGCCAACAAGGACAGGGGAGTTAGGGAGCAGTACTTC
TRBV7-9	TRBD1	-	TRBJ2-5	CASTHRQGKETQYF	TGTGCCAGCACACATAGACAGGGGAAAGAGACCCAGTACTTC
TRBV15	-	-	TRBJ1-1	CATSRRWGLNTEAFF	TGTGCCACCAGCAGGAGGTGGGGCCTGAACACTGAAGCTTTCTTT
TRBV7-3	TRBD2	-	TRBJ2-5	CASSPWTSGRTETQYF	TGTGCCAGCAGCCCATGGACTAGCGGGAGGACGGAGACCCAGTACTTC
TRBV27	-	-	TRBJ1-4	CASSPIRGTNEKLFF	TGTGCCAGCAGTCCAATCAGGGGCACTAATGAAAAACTGTTTTTT
TRBV7-9	TRBD2	-	TRBJ2-5	CASSLGVGGGIQETQYF	TGTGCCAGCAGCCTGGGGGTGGGCGGGGGAATTCAAGAGACCCAGTACTTC
TRBV7-6	-	-	TRBJ2-7	CASSLFGRAEQYF	TGTGCCAGCAGCTTATTCGGCAGGGCCGAGCAGTACTTC
TRBV7-6	-	-	TRBJ2-1	CASSLMGNEQFF	TGTGCCAGCAGCTTAATGGGCAATGAGCAGTTCTTC
TRBV19	-	-	TRBJ1-1	CASSSQNTEAFF	TGTGCCAGTAGTTCCCAGAACACTGAAGCTTTCTTT
TRBV4-3	TRBD1	once	TRBJ2-7	CASSQDSGTGGYEQYF	TGCGCCAGCAGCCAAGATAGTGGGACAGGTGGATACGAGCAGTACTTC
TRBV6-5	-	-	TRBJ1-2	CASTGRVNGYTF	TGTGCCAGCACAGGGAGGGTCAATGGCTACACCTTC
TRBV11-1	-	once	TRBJ1-2	CASSSFTGRDYGYTF	TGTGCCAGCAGCTCCTTCACGGGCAGGGACTATGGCTACACCTTC
TRBV4-1	TRBD2	-	TRBJ2-1	CASSQEHPGTSGNNEQFF	TGCGCCAGCAGCCAAGAACATCCCGGGACTAGCGGGAACAATGAGCAGTTCTTC
TRBV7-8	TRBD2	once	TRBJ2-1	CASSSNPSGRDEQFF	TGTGCCAGCAGCTCAAACCCCAGCGGGAGGGATGAGCAGTTCTTC
TRBV13	TRBD1	-	TRBJ2-6	CASRDRGNVLTF	TGTGCCAGCCGAGACAGGGGGAACGTCCTGACTTTC
TRBV5-6	-	-	TRBJ2-2	CASSLGGPGELFF	TGTGCCAGCAGCTTGGGGGGACCAGGGGAGCTGTTTTTT
TRBV28	-	-	TRBJ1-4	CASSLGTEKLFF	TGTGCCAGCAGTTTAGGGACTGAAAAACTGTTTTTT
TRBV29-1	TRBD1	-	TRBJ1-2	CSVETGEIYGYTF	TGCAGCGTCGAGACAGGGGAGATCTATGGCTACACCTTC
TRBV4-1	-	-	TRBJ2-7	CASSHLSAGIGDEQYF	TGCGCCAGCAGCCATCTTTCGGCGGGAATCGGCGACGAGCAGTACTTC
TRBV7-6	TRBD1	-	TRBJ2-7	CASSQDRVSSYEQYF	TGTGCCAGCAGCCAGGACAGGGTCAGCTCCTACGAGCAGTACTTC
TRBV20-1	-	-	TRBJ1-1	CSATEGPEAFF	TGCAGTGCAACCGAAGGGCCTGAAGCTTTCTTT
TRBV7-9	-	-	TRBJ2-1	CASSQRTEGEYNEQFF	TGTGCCAGCAGCCAACGGACAGAAGGGGAATACAATGAGCAGTTCTTC
TRBV27	TRBD1	-	TRBJ1-1	CASSYRGYTEAFF	TGTGCCAGCAGTTACAGGGGCTACACTGAAGCTTTCTTT
TRBV2	-	-	TRBJ1-2	CATRTGQKIYGYTF	TGTGCCACAAGAACGGGGCAGAAAATCTATGGCTACACCTTC
TRBV14	TRBD2	-	TRBJ2-7	CASSRLAGVTYEQYF	TGTGCCAGCAGCCGACTAGCGGGGGTAACCTACGAGCAGTACTTC